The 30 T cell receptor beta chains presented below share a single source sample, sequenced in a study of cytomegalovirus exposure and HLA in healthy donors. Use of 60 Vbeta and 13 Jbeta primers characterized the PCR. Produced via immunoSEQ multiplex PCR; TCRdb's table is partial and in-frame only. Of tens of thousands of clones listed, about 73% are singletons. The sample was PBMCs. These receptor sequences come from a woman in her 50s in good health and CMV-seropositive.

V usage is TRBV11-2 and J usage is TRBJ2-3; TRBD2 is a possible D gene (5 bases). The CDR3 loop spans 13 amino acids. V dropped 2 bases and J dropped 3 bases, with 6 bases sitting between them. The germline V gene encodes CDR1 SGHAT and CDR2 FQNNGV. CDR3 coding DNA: TGTGCCAGCAGCTTAACGGGGACAGATACGCAGTATTTT. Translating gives CASSLTGTDTQYF.

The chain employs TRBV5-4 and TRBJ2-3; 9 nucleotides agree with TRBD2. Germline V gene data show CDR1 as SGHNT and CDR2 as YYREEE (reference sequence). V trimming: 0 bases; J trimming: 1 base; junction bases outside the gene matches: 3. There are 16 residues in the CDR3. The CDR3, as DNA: TGTGCCAGCAGCTTGGGGGCTAGCGGGGGCACAGATACGCAGTATTTT. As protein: CASSLGASGGTDTQYF.

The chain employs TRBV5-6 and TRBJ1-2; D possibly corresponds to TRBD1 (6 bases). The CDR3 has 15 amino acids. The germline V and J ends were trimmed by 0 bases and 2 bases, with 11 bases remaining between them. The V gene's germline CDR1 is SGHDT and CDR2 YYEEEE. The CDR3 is CASSLAGTRNYGYTF. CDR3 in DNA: TGTGCCAGCAGCTTGGCCGGGACAAGAAACTATGGCTACACCTTC.

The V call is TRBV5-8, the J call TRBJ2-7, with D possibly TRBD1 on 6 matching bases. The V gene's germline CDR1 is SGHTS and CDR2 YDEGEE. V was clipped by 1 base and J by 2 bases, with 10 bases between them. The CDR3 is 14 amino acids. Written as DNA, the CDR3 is TGTGCCAGCAGCTTGTTACAGGGAACCTACGAGCAGTACTTC. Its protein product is CASSLLQGTYEQYF.

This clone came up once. Here the CDR3 DNA reads TGTGCCAGCAGTTTACCGTCCAGCGGGAAGAACGAGCAGTACTTC. Its translation: CASSLPSSGKNEQYF. The chain recombines TRBV27 with TRBJ2-7; 7 bases line up with TRBD2. The V segment lost 2 bases and the J segment 5 bases; nucleotides outside the gene matches: 9. Per germline, CDR1 MNHEY and CDR2 SMNVEV (reference sequence). This CDR3 contains 15 residues.

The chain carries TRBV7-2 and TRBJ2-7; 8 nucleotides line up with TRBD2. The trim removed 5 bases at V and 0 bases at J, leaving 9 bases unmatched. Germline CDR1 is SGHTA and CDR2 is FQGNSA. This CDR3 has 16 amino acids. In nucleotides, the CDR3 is TGTGCCAGCAGCATAACTAGCGGATCTCCCTCCTACGAGCAGTACTTC. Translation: CASSITSGSPSYEQYF. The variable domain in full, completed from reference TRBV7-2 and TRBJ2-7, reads GAGVSQSPSNKVTEKGKDVELRCDPISGHTALYWYRQSLGQGLEFLIYFQGNSAPDKSGLPSDRFSAERTGGSVSTLTIQRTQQEDSAVYLCASSITSGSPSYEQYFGPGTRLTVT.

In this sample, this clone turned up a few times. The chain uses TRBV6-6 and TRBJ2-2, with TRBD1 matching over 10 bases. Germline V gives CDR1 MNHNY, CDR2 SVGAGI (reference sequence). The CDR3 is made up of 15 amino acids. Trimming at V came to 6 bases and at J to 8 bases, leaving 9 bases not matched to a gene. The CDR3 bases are TGTGCCAGCAGCCGTCCCGGGACAGGGGCAGGGGAGCTGTTTTTT. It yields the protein CASSRPGTGAGELFF.

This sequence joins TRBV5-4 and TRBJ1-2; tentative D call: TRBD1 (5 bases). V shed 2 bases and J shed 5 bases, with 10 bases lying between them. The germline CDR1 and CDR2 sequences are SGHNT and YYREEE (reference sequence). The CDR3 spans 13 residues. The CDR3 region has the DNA TGTGCCAGCAGCTTTTCGGGGGTTTATGGCTACACCTTC. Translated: CASSFSGVYGYTF.

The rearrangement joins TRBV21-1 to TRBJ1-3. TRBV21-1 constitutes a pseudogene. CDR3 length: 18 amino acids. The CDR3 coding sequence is TGTGCCAGCAGCAACCCCCTTCTAGGCGGGGCCTCTGGAAACACCATATATTTT. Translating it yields CASSNPLLGGASGNTIYF.

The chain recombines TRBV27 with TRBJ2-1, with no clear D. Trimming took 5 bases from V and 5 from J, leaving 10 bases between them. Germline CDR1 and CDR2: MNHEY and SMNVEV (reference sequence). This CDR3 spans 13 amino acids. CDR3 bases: TGTGCCAGCAGTCCACTAAATGACAATGAGCAGTTCTTC. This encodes CASSPLNDNEQFF.

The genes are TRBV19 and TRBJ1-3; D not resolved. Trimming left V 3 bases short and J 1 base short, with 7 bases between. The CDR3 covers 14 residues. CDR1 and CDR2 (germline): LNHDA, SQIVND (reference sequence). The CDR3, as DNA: TGTGCCAGTAGTATCGCGGCTTCTGGAAACACCATATATTTT. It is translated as CASSIAASGNTIYF.

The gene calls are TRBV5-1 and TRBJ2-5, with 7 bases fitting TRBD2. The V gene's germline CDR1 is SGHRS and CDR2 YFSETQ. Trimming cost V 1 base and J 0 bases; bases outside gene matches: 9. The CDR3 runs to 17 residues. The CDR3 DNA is TGCGCCAGCAGCTTGCAGATAGCGGGCACCTACCAAGAGACCCAGTACTTC. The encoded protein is CASSLQIAGTYQETQYF.

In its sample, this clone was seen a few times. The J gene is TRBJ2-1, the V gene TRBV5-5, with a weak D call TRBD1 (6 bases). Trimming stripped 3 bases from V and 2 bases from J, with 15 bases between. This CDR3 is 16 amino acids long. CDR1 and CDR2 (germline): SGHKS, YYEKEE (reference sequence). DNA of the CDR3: TGTGCCAGCAGCTGGGCGCAACAGGGAACCTACAATGAGCAGTTCTTC. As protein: CASSWAQQGTYNEQFF.

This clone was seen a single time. For the CDR3, the DNA is TGTGCCAGCAGTCACGGACAGGGGGCGTGGGGGGCCAACGTCCTGACTTTC. This codes for CASSHGQGAWGANVLTF. The chain uses TRBV2 and TRBJ2-6; 11 bases fit TRBD1. Germline CDR1 reads SNHLY; CDR2 reads FYNNEI. This CDR3 region has 17 residues. Germline trimming cut 5 bases from V and 4 bases from J; bases unmatched to any gene: 7.

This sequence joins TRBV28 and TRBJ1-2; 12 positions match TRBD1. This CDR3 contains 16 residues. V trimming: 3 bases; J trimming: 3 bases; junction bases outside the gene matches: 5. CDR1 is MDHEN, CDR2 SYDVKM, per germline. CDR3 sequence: CASSFSGQGAYYGYTF. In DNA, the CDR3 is TGTGCCAGCAGTTTCTCGGGACAGGGGGCTTACTATGGCTACACCTTC.

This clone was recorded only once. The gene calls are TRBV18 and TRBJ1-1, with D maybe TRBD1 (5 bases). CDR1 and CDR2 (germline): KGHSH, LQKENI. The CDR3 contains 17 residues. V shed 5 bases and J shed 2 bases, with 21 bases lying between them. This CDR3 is CASSFGGLWGPNTEAFF. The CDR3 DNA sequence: TGTGCCAGCTCATTCGGGGGGTTGTGGGGACCAAACACTGAAGCTTTCTTT.

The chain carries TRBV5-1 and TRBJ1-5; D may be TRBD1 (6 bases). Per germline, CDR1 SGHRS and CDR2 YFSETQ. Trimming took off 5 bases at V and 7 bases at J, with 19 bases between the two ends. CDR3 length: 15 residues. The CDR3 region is CASSLLGQTGQPQHF. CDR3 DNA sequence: TGCGCCAGCAGTCTCCTTGGACAGACCGGGCAGCCCCAGCATTTT.

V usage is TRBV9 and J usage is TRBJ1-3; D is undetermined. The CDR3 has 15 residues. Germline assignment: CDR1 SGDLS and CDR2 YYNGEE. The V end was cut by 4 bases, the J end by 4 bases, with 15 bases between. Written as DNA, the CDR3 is TGTGCCAGCAGCTCTGGGCGGGAAGCCGGAAACACCATATATTTT. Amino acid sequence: CASSSGREAGNTIYF.

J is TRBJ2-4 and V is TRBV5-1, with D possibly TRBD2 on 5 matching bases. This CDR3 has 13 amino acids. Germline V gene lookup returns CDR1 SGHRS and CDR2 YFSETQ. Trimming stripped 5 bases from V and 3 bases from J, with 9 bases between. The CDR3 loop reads CASSGGSKNIQYF. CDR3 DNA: TGCGCCAGCAGTGGTGGGAGCAAAAACATTCAGTACTTC.

The CDR3 DNA is TGTGCCAGCAGCTTGCAGGAAAACGGAGCTTTCTTT. Its protein is CASSLQENGAFF. The chain recombines TRBV5-4 with TRBJ1-1, with unresolved D. The CDR3 has 12 residues. V dropped 1 base and J dropped 10 bases, with 11 bases sitting between them. In germline, CDR1 is SGHNT, CDR2 YYREEE (reference sequence).

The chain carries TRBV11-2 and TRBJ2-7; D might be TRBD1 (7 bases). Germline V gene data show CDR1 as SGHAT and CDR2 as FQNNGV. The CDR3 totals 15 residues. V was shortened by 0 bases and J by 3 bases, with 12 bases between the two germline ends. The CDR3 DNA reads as TGTGCCAGCAGCTTAGACAGGGGGACTTTCTACGAGCAGTACTTC. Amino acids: CASSLDRGTFYEQYF.

This CDR3 reads CASSVQGVLAYEQYF. CDR3 bases: TGTGCCAGCAGCGTCCAGGGGGTTCTGGCCTACGAGCAGTACTTC. The genes are TRBV14 and TRBJ2-7; 7 nucleotides line up with TRBD1. The CDR3 has 15 residues. The germline gives CDR1 SGHDN, CDR2 FVKESK. With V trimmed by 5 bases and J by 2 bases, 9 bases remained unmatched. The full variable domain, rest sourced from reference TRBV14 and TRBJ2-7, is EAGVTQFPSHSVIEKGQTVTLRCDPISGHDNLYWYRRVMGKEIKFLLHFVKESKQDESGMPNNRFLAERTGGTYSTLKVQPAELEDSGVYFCASSVQGVLAYEQYFGPGTRLTVT.

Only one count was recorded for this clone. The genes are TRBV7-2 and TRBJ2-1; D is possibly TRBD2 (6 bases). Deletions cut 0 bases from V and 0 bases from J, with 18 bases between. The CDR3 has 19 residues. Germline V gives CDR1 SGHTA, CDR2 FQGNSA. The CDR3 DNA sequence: TGTGCCAGCAGCTTAGCCCCCGAGGTGGGAGGTAGCTCCTACAATGAGCAGTTCTTC. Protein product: CASSLAPEVGGSSYNEQFF. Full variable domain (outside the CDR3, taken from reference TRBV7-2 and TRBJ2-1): GAGVSQSPSNKVTEKGKDVELRCDPISGHTALYWYRQSLGQGLEFLIYFQGNSAPDKSGLPSDRFSAERTGGSVSTLTIQRTQQEDSAVYLCASSLAPEVGGSSYNEQFFGPGTRLTVL.

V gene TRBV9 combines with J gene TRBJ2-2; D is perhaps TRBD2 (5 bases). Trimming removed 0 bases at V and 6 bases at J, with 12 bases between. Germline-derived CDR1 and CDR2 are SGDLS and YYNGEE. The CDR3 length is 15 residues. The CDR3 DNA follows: TGTGCCAGCAGCGTAGTGGCTAGCCAGCCCGGGGAGCTGTTTTTT. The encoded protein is CASSVVASQPGELFF.

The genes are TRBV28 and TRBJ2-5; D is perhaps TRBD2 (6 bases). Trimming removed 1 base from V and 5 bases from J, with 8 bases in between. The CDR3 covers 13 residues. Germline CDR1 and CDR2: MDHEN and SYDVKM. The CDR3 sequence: CASSLSGVETQYF. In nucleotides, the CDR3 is TGTGCCAGCAGTTTATCGGGGGTGGAGACCCAGTACTTC.

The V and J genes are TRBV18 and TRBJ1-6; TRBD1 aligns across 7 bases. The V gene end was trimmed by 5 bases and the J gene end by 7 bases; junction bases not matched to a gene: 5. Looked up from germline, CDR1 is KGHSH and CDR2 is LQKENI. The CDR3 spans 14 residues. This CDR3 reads CASSRQGGNSPLHF. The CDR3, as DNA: TGTGCCAGCTCAAGACAGGGAGGCAATTCACCCCTCCACTTT.

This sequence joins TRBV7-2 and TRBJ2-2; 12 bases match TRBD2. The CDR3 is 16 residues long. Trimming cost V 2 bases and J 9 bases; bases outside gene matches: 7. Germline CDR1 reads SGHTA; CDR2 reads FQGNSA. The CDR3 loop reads CASSLLLAGGPRELFF. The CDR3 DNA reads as TGTGCCAGCAGCTTACTCCTAGCGGGAGGGCCCAGGGAGCTGTTTTTT.

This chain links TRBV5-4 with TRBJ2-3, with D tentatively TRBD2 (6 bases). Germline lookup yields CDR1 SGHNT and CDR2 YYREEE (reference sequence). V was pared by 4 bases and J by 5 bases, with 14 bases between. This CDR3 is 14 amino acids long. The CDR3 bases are TGTGCCAGCAGCCCGAGTGGGGGGTTAGATACGCAGTATTTT. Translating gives CASSPSGGLDTQYF.

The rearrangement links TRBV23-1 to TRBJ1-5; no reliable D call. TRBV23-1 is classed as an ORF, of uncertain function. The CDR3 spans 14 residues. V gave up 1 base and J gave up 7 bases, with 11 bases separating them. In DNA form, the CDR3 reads TGCGCCAGCAGTCAATACCGGGATAGGCAGCCCCAGCATTTT. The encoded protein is CASSQYRDRQPQHF.

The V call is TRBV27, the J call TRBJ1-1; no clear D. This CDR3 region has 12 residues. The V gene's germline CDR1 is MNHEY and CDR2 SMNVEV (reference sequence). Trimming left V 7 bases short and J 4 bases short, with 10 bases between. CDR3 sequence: CASTTDRTEAFF. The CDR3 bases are TGTGCCAGCACTACAGACCGCACTGAAGCTTTCTTT.